This T cell receptor (beta chain) derives from a study of glioma-infiltrating T cells after dendritic cell vaccination. Documented time point: after dendritic cell vaccination, including at tumor progression/relapse. PBMC sampling occurred before vaccination, two weeks after the third dose, and at progression. Data came from immunoSEQ multiplex PCR; TCRdb stores just in-frame clones and leaves some out. Of tens of thousands of clones listed, approximately 81% are singletons. Germline CDR1 MNHEY, CDR2 SMNVEV (reference sequence). With 6 bases clipped from V and 2 bases from J, the junction kept 6 bases outside the gene matches. The CDR3 sequence is 14 residues long.

The chain carries TRBV27 and TRBJ2-7, with TRBD1 matching 8 bases. The origin of this receptor is a human donor with glioblastoma. The sequencing here drew on blood, taken after dendritic cell vaccination. This CDR3 is CASRKQGGPYEQYF. In nucleotides, the CDR3 is TGTGCCAGCAGGAAACAGGGGGGACCCTACGAGCAGTACTTC.